Listed below are T cell receptor beta chains from one sample, sequenced in a study of OX40 agonist ivuxolimab in advanced cancers. The method was immunoSEQ multiplex PCR; TCRdb's version includes in-frame clones alone and lacks a portion of them. The data contain 55,000 to 75,000 clones, about 89% of them singletons. This sample comprised CD4+ or CD8+ T cells sorted from blood, obtained in a trial of the OX40 agonist ivuxolimab. The source of these receptors is an adult with an advanced solid tumor such as melanoma, head and neck, liver or kidney cancer. The CDR3 runs from the conserved cysteine through the conserved F or W. The D gene is left open where the match is weak. Size tells how often a clone was seen (once, few, many) or the class of an expanded clone, and some rows leave it out.

abundance: -; d_gene: -; j_gene: TRBJ2-5; len: 12; v_gene: TRBV7-9; CDR3aa: CASTEWGETQYF; CDR3nt: TGTGCCAGCACCGAGTGGGGGGAGACCCAGTACTTC
abundance: -; d_gene: TRBD2; j_gene: TRBJ2-1; len: 18; v_gene: TRBV9; CDR3aa: CASSPRGSGSLFYNEQFF; CDR3nt: TGTGCCAGCAGCCCGAGGGGTAGCGGGAGCCTCTTTTACAATGAGCAGTTCTTC
abundance: once; d_gene: TRBD1; j_gene: TRBJ2-7; len: 13; v_gene: TRBV2; CDR3aa: CASRGQGGDEQYF; CDR3nt: TGTGCCAGCAGGGGACAGGGGGGGGACGAGCAGTACTTC
abundance: -; d_gene: -; j_gene: TRBJ2-7; len: 14; v_gene: TRBV27; CDR3aa: CASSFAGLHYEQYF; CDR3nt: TGTGCCAGCAGTTTTGCAGGGCTTCACTACGAGCAGTACTTC
abundance: few; d_gene: TRBD2; j_gene: TRBJ2-7; len: 13; v_gene: TRBV7-6; CDR3aa: CASKLKVGGVTNF; CDR3nt: TGTGCCAGCAAGCTTAAGGTCGGGGGGGTTACCAACTTC
abundance: -; d_gene: -; j_gene: TRBJ1-1; len: 15; v_gene: TRBV7-3; CDR3aa: CASSHSVGENTEAFF; CDR3nt: TGTGCCAGCAGCCACTCAGTCGGAGAGAACACTGAAGCTTTCTTT
abundance: -; d_gene: -; j_gene: TRBJ2-7; len: 14; v_gene: TRBV6-5; CDR3aa: CASSDPGTSYEQYF; CDR3nt: TGTGCCAGCAGTGACCCCGGGACCTCCTACGAGCAGTACTTC
abundance: -; d_gene: -; j_gene: TRBJ1-3; len: 14; v_gene: TRBV5-1; CDR3aa: CASSLDRSGNTIYF; CDR3nt: TGCGCCAGCAGCCTAGACAGATCTGGAAACACCATATATTTT
abundance: many; d_gene: -; j_gene: TRBJ2-7; len: 15; v_gene: TRBV5-4; CDR3aa: CASSPGRGPGYEQYF; CDR3nt: TGTGCCAGCAGCCCAGGACGGGGACCCGGCTACGAGCAGTACTTC
abundance: -; d_gene: TRBD2; j_gene: TRBJ2-3; len: 14; v_gene: TRBV11-2; CDR3aa: CASSSAGAIDTQYF; CDR3nt: TGTGCCAGCAGCTCCGCGGGAGCTATAGATACGCAGTATTTT
abundance: -; d_gene: TRBD1; j_gene: TRBJ1-4; len: 15; v_gene: TRBV5-6; CDR3aa: CASSSYRGFNEKLFF; CDR3nt: TGTGCCAGCAGCTCCTACAGGGGATTTAATGAAAAACTGTTTTTT
abundance: once; d_gene: -; j_gene: TRBJ1-5; len: 17; v_gene: TRBV27; CDR3aa: CASSLDRHPLSNQPQHF; CDR3nt: TGTGCCAGCAGTTTAGATCGACACCCCCTTAGCAATCAGCCCCAGCATTTT
abundance: -; d_gene: -; j_gene: TRBJ2-7; len: 13; v_gene: TRBV6-5; CDR3aa: CASSYEVGGEQYF; CDR3nt: TGTGCCAGCAGTTACGAAGTGGGCGGCGAGCAGTACTTC
abundance: -; d_gene: TRBD2; j_gene: TRBJ2-5; len: 15; v_gene: TRBV2; CDR3aa: CASSSRLAGDETQYF; CDR3nt: TGTGCCAGCAGCTCTAGACTAGCGGGAGACGAGACCCAGTACTTC
abundance: -; d_gene: -; j_gene: TRBJ2-3; len: 14; v_gene: TRBV19; CDR3aa: CASSIWGFTDTQYF; CDR3nt: TGTGCCAGTAGTATATGGGGGTTCACAGATACGCAGTATTTT
abundance: -; d_gene: TRBD2; j_gene: TRBJ2-1; len: 17; v_gene: TRBV4-3; CDR3aa: CASSQDLAGRSYNEQFF; CDR3nt: TGCGCCAGCAGCCAAGATCTAGCGGGTCGCTCCTACAATGAGCAGTTCTTC
abundance: -; d_gene: -; j_gene: TRBJ2-7; len: 13; v_gene: TRBV27; CDR3aa: CASSLVTDYEQYF; CDR3nt: TGTGCCAGCAGTTTAGTGACAGACTACGAGCAGTACTTC
abundance: -; d_gene: -; j_gene: TRBJ1-1; len: 12; v_gene: TRBV5-6; CDR3aa: CASSFSETEAFF; CDR3nt: TGTGCCAGCAGCTTTTCTGAGACTGAAGCTTTCTTT
abundance: -; d_gene: TRBD2; j_gene: TRBJ2-2; len: 15; v_gene: TRBV9; CDR3aa: CASSVGGRGTGELFF; CDR3nt: TGTGCCAGCAGCGTAGGAGGGCGGGGGACCGGGGAGCTGTTTTTT
abundance: -; d_gene: -; j_gene: TRBJ1-1; len: 13; v_gene: TRBV11-3; CDR3aa: CASSHRMNTEAFF; CDR3nt: TGTGCCAGCAGCCACCGGATGAACACTGAAGCTTTCTTT
abundance: -; d_gene: TRBD1; j_gene: TRBJ1-5; len: 16; v_gene: TRBV4-3; CDR3aa: CASSPSTGGPYQPQHF; CDR3nt: TGCGCCAGCAGCCCCTCGACAGGGGGCCCGTATCAGCCCCAGCATTTT
abundance: -; d_gene: -; j_gene: TRBJ1-1; len: 13; v_gene: TRBV19; CDR3aa: CASQGFPNTEAFF; CDR3nt: TGTGCCAGTCAAGGGTTCCCGAACACTGAAGCTTTCTTT
abundance: -; d_gene: -; j_gene: TRBJ2-7; len: 15; v_gene: TRBV5-1; CDR3aa: CASSQKKTQPYEQYF; CDR3nt: TGCGCCAGCAGCCAAAAAAAGACACAACCCTACGAGCAGTACTTC
abundance: -; d_gene: TRBD2; j_gene: TRBJ2-2; len: 14; v_gene: TRBV11-2; CDR3aa: CASSSSGMDGELFF; CDR3nt: TGTGCCAGCAGCTCTAGCGGGATGGACGGGGAGCTGTTTTTT
abundance: -; d_gene: -; j_gene: TRBJ2-5; len: 16; v_gene: TRBV6-6; CDR3aa: CASRSRQGGLQETQYF; CDR3nt: TGTGCCAGCAGATCCCGTCAGGGCGGGCTACAAGAGACCCAGTACTTC
abundance: -; d_gene: -; j_gene: TRBJ2-1; len: 15; v_gene: TRBV7-9; CDR3aa: CASSLARELYNEQFF; CDR3nt: TGTGCCAGCAGCTTAGCTCGTGAGCTCTACAATGAGCAGTTCTTC
abundance: -; d_gene: TRBD2; j_gene: TRBJ2-1; len: 15; v_gene: TRBV5-4; CDR3aa: CASSTGLAGGNEQFF; CDR3nt: TGTGCCAGCAGCACGGGACTAGCGGGAGGGAATGAGCAGTTCTTC